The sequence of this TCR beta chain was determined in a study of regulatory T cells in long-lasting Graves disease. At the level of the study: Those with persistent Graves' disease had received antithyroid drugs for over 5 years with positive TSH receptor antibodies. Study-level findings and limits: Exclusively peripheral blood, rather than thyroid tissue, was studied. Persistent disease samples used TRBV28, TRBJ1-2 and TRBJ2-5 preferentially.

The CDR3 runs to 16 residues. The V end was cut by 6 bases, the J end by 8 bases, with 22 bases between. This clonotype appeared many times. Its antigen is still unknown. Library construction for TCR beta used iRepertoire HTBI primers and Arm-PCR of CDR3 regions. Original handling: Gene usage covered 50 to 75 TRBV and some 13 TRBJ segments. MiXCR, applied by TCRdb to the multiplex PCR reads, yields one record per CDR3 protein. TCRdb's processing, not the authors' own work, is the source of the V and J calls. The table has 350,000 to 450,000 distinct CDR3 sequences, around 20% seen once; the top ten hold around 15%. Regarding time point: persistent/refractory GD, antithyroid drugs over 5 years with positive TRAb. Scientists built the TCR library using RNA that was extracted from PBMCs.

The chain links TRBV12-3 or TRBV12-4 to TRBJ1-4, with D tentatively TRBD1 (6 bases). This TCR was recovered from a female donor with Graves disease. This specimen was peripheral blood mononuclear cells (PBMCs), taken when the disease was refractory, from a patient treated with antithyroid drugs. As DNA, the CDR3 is TGTGCCAGCAGCAAAGGGGGGCTTACGGTTCGGGAAAAACTGTTTTTT. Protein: CASSKGGLTVREKLFF.